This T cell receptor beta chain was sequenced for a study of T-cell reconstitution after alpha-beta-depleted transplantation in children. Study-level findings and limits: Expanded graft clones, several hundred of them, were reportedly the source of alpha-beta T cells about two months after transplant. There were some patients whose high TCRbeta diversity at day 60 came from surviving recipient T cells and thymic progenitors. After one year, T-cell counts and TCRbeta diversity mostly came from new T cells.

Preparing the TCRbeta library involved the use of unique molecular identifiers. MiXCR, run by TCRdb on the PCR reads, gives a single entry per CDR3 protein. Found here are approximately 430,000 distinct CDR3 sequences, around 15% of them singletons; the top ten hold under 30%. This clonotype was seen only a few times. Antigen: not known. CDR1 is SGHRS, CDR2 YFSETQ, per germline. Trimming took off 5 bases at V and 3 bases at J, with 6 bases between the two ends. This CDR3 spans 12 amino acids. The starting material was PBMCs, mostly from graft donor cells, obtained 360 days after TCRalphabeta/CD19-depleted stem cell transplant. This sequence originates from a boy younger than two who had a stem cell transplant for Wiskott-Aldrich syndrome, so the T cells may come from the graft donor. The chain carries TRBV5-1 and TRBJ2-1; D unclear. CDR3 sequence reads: CASSYHYNEQFF. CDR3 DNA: TGCGCCAGCAGTTACCACTACAATGAGCAGTTCTTC.